The 3 T cell receptor beta chains presented below share a single source sample, sequenced in a study of cytomegalovirus exposure and HLA in healthy donors. It was with 60 Vbeta and 13 Jbeta primers that the PCR ran. TCRdb keeps only in-frame clones here, not all; method: immunoSEQ multiplex PCR. Seen here are 100,000 to 150,000 clones, about 78% observed once, and the top ten hold roughly 2.7%. Sequenced material: PBMCs. Receptors originate from a human donor in good health.

This clone has just a few counts. The chain carries TRBV15 and TRBJ1-1; possibly TRBD1 for D (5 bases). Trimming took off 2 bases at V and 3 bases at J, with 16 bases between the two ends. CDR1 LNHNV and CDR2 YYDKDF come from the germline V gene (reference sequence). This CDR3 is built from 16 residues. The DNA for the CDR3 is TGTGCCACCAGCAGAACCTCGGGGCGGGGGGACACTGAAGCTTTCTTT. Translating it yields CATSRTSGRGDTEAFF.

This clone showed up just a few times. The J gene is TRBJ2-7, the V gene TRBV25-1, with 8 bases aligning to TRBD1. V lost 2 bases to trimming and J lost 1 base; unmatched junction nucleotides: 7. This CDR3 spans 16 amino acids. The V gene's germline CDR1 is MGHDK and CDR2 SYGVNS. The CDR3 sequence is CASSEVWGTGSYEQYF. CDR3 in DNA: TGTGCCAGCAGTGAAGTTTGGGGGACAGGTTCCTACGAGCAGTACTTC.

The chain is built from TRBV4-3 and TRBJ1-5; unclear D gene. Trimming cost V 0 bases and J 11 bases, with 14 bases left between them. CDR3 length: 14 amino acids. Germline-derived CDR1 and CDR2 are LGHNA and YSLEER. The DNA of the CDR3 is TGCGCCAGCAGCCAAGACGTTCTAGGAGGATCCCAGCATTTT. Amino acids: CASSQDVLGGSQHF.